The TCR beta chain described here comes from a study of shared clonotypes between healthy human individuals. Profiling relied on immunoSEQ multiplex PCR, and the TCRdb table lists in-frame clones only, not all of them. The sample yields some 2,000,000 clones, 90% to 95% seen once. Note on this clone: Its antigen remains unknown.

Germline values: CDR1 MNHEY, CDR2 SMNVEV (reference sequence). Trimming removed 5 bases from V and 4 bases from J, with 15 bases in between. CDR3 length: 15 residues. Regarding the study as a whole: Sharing across four donors was highest in naive CD4 (approximately 5%) and lowest in memory CD8 (about 0.4%). Sequencing depth was expected to affect clonotype sharing among donors. Clonotypes not shared had lower generation probabilities than those common to all four donors.

CD4+ cell separation produced CD45RA+ naive and CD45RA-negative memory subsets. Source material: naive CD4+ T cells sorted from blood. Subset given: CD45RA+ positively selected. The chain uses TRBV27 and TRBJ2-1; D perhaps matches TRBD1 (6 bases). The sequence came from a man aged 18 to 29 in good health. CDR3 sequence reads: CASSQARGNYNEQFF. CDR3 DNA: TGTGCCAGCAGTCAGGCCAGGGGCAATTACAATGAGCAGTTCTTC.